The sequence of this T cell receptor beta chain was determined in a study of blood T cell repertoires in COVID-19. Study at large: Sample material is recorded as cDNA or gDNA derived from T cells, B-cell-depleted T cells, or PBMCs.

Participant age was 18 to 89 years, and participants resided in 24 US areas. Which cohort a participant joined came from the clinical history participants gave. Original handling: Using reference gene primer amplification, nucleated cell counts were estimated. Profiled with immunoSEQ multiplex PCR; TCRdb holds only in-frame clones, not every one. V, J and clone size reflect that table, while D and trimming were determined from the DNA. This repertoire shows around 390,000 clones, about 86% found once; its top ten account for roughly a tenth. The length of the CDR3 is 12 residues. V was clipped by 5 bases and J by 6 bases, with 10 bases between them. Germline CDR1 is SEHNR and CDR2 is FQNEAQ (reference sequence).

Input material: PBMCs or T cells enriched from blood (not recorded which). The origin of this receptor is a woman aged 45-65 years who had recovered from COVID-19. The chain recombines TRBV7-9 with TRBJ1-2; unclear D gene. The CDR3 sequence: CASSQDNHGYTF. The CDR3 DNA reads as TGTGCCAGCAGCCAAGACAACCATGGCTACACCTTC.